This T cell receptor (beta chain) was sequenced in a study of blood T cell repertoires in COVID-19. In the study overall: Samples taken during acute and convalescent COVID-19 were collected in the United States, Italy and Spain.

This CDR3 spans 13 amino acids. Trimming stripped 6 bases from V and 2 bases from J, with 10 bases between. Germline loops: CDR1 KGHSH, CDR2 LQKENI. Enrolled during active infection, Seattle patients were then followed longitudinally. The protocol was immunoSEQ multiplex PCR, while the TCRdb copy is restricted to in-frame clones and leaves out a portion. The sample yields 200,000 to 300,000 clones, about 91% seen once. The sequenced sample was peripheral blood. This receptor was obtained from a woman aged 25 to 45 with COVID-19, enrolled during active disease. This rearrangement joins TRBV18 to TRBJ2-5; D gene ambiguous. CDR3 sequence: CASSTGIQETQYF. As DNA, the CDR3 is TGTGCCAGCTCCACGGGTATACAAGAGACCCAGTACTTC.